This TCR beta chain was identified during a study of cytomegalovirus exposure and HLA in healthy donors. In the study overall: An early release of data contained some 80 million unique TCRs, which came from HLA-typed donors. Overall study findings and caveats: As a later analysis showed, several of the most significant clusters appeared to be linked to common viral pathogens.

V dropped 4 bases and J dropped 3 bases, with 17 bases sitting between them. The CDR3 covers 16 residues. Per the germline V gene, CDR1 is SGHDT and CDR2 is YYEEEE. A word on this clone: Its antigen is unidentified.

The PCR made use of 60 Vbeta and 13 Jbeta primers. TCRdb keeps only in-frame clones here, not all; method: immunoSEQ multiplex PCR. The sample consists of around 94,000 clones, approximately 77% of them appearing once. The sequencing sample was made of PBMCs. This clonotype originated in a woman in her forties in good health and CMV-seronegative. This chain uses TRBV5-6 with TRBJ2-1; a possible D gene is TRBD1 (6 bases). The CDR3 DNA reads TGTGCCAGCAGCGGAGTGGACAGACGGGGCTACAATGAGCAGTTCTTC. Its protein is CASSGVDRRGYNEQFF.